This entry features one T cell receptor (beta chain) sequence. Adults between about 18 and 89 years of age took part from approximately 24 US areas. Clinical history reported by participants formed the basis on which cohorts were assigned. This record comes from a study of blood T cell repertoires in COVID-19. For the study at large: Both acute and convalescent COVID-19 samples were obtained from the United States, Italy and Spain.

How the authors handled the data: Nucleated cell number was recorded as an estimate derived from reference gene primer amplification. Sequenced by immunoSEQ multiplex PCR; TCRdb stores in-frame clones only, minus some. That table furnishes V, J and clone size, whereas the DNA furnished D and trimming. The sample lists approximately 150,000 clones, around 80% seen once, with around 20% in the top ten. There are 15 residues in the CDR3. Germline trimming cut 4 bases from V and 3 bases from J; bases unmatched to any gene: 4. CDR1 is LGHDT, CDR2 YNNKEL, per germline (reference sequence). This TCR was sampled from a woman in her 70s in a cohort exposed to, infected with or recovered from COVID-19 (not recorded which). The V gene is TRBV3-1 (or the pseudogene TRBV3-2), the J gene TRBJ1-3; 9 bases line up with TRBD1. Specimen: PBMCs or T cells enriched from blood (not recorded which). This CDR3 reads CASSPTGGGGNTIYF. The CDR3 nucleotides read TGTGCCAGCAGCCCGACAGGGGGTGGTGGAAACACCATATATTTT.